This TCR beta chain appears in the sequencing data of a study of blood T cell repertoires in COVID-19. Looking at the study overall: Nucleic acid was either cDNA or gDNA, and it came from T cells, B-cell-depleted T cells, or PBMCs.

Original methodology: Amplification of reference gene primers provided the estimated nucleated cell counts. Method: immunoSEQ multiplex PCR; TCRdb's copy keeps in-frame clones and lacks some. V and J calls plus clone size are reproduced from that table; the DNA served to infer D and trimming. The sample holds over 400,000 clones; approximately 86% are singletons and the top ten take 8% to 9.5%. The CDR3 contains 14 residues. Trimming removed 4 bases from V and 10 bases from J, with 20 bases in between. CDR1 SGHRS and CDR2 YFSETQ come from the germline V gene. J is TRBJ1-1 and V is TRBV5-1, with no clear D. The TCR sequence derives from a woman aged 60-75 years who had recovered from COVID-19. Specimen: PBMCs or T cells enriched from blood (not recorded which). Here the CDR3 DNA reads TGCGCCAGCAGCCCCGAGCTGGTGGAGGTAGGAGCTTTCTTT. This sequence encodes CASSPELVEVGAFF.